Each of the 27 T cell receptor beta chains below was sequenced from the same sample in a study of CD8+ T cells in alopecia areata. RNA, once extracted, was reverse transcribed into cDNA for use as the sequencing template. Sequencing was performed with immunoSEQ multiplex PCR; in TCRdb, only in-frame clones are kept and a portion is missing. The table records 150,000 or so clones, 58% of them present only once. The source material was CD4+ T cells sorted from blood, sampled at week 0. The source is a human donor with alopecia areata.

The chain employs TRBV7-2 and TRBJ2-3; D is perhaps TRBD1 (5 bases). V lost 0 bases to trimming and J lost 8 bases, with 12 bases between them. CDR1 and CDR2 (germline): SGHTA, FQGNSA. The CDR3 extends over 14 amino acids. CDR3 nucleotide sequence: TGTGCCAGCAGCTTAGCCCCCCACCAGGGTACGCAGTATTTT. It yields the protein CASSLAPHQGTQYF.

V and J are TRBV11-2 and TRBJ2-1, with 12 bases matching TRBD2. V trimming: 5 bases; J trimming: 8 bases; junction bases outside the gene matches: 7. This CDR3 contains 15 residues. CDR1 and CDR2 (germline): SGHAT, FQNNGV. In DNA, the CDR3 is TGTGCCAGCAGCCCCCTAGCGGGGGGGCTCTATGAGCAGTTCTTC. Translation gives CASSPLAGGLYEQFF.

The chain links TRBV4-3 to TRBJ1-2; no firm D call. This CDR3 spans 13 amino acids. CDR1 is LGHNA, CDR2 YSLEER, per germline. V lost 4 bases, J lost 8 bases, and 14 bases lay in between. The DNA of the CDR3 is TGCGCCAGCAGCCCAGAGAGGTTGGGAGGCTACACCTTC. Encoded protein: CASSPERLGGYTF.

As to this clone: A much larger clone differs by one base, so this may be a read error. The rearrangement uses TRBV5-4 and TRBJ1-6; D gene uncertain. The germline CDR1 and CDR2 sequences are SGHNT and YYREEE (reference sequence). CDR3 length equals 12 residues. V lost 2 bases and J 8 bases, leaving 5 bases between the germline ends. CDR3 nucleotides: TGTGCCAGCAGCTTAACGGATTCACCCCTCCACTTT. Translated, it gives CASSLTDSPLHF.

This clone showed up just a few times. This sequence joins TRBV4-2 and TRBJ1-5, with D uncertain. Germline lookup yields CDR1 LGHNA and CDR2 YNFKEQ. The V end was cut by 4 bases, the J end by 2 bases, with 12 bases between. The length of the CDR3 is 15 residues. The CDR3 bases are TGTGCCAGCAGCCGTGTTTTTGGGGGCAATCAGCCCCAGCATTTT. Amino acid sequence: CASSRVFGGNQPQHF.

V is TRBV6-5 and J is TRBJ2-7; 11 positions match TRBD1. This CDR3 has 14 amino acids. Germline values: CDR1 MNHEY, CDR2 SVGAGI. V lost 6 bases, J lost 0 bases, and 1 base stayed unmatched. CDR3 in amino acids: CASRGTGGSYEQYF. In DNA, the CDR3 is TGTGCCAGCAGGGGGACAGGGGGCTCCTACGAGCAGTACTTC.

This clone was counted only a few times. V usage is TRBV5-4 and J usage is TRBJ2-5; tentatively, D is TRBD2 (6 bases). Germline CDR1 and CDR2: SGHNT and YYREEE (reference sequence). CDR3 size: 15 residues. The V end was cut by 5 bases, the J end by 5 bases, with 19 bases between. The CDR3 sequence: CASSSGGPGRETQYF. The CDR3 DNA follows: TGTGCCAGCAGTTCCGGGGGACCGGGACGGGAGACCCAGTACTTC.

This clone was counted between two and nine times. This rearrangement joins TRBV5-1 to TRBJ1-1, with unresolved D. V lost 0 bases and J 3 bases, leaving 12 bases between the germline ends. Looked up from germline, CDR1 is SGHRS and CDR2 is YFSETQ. The CDR3 totals 15 residues. CDR3 DNA: TGCGCCAGCAGCTTGGAGGCGGGCCCGTACACTGAAGCTTTCTTT. This gives the protein CASSLEAGPYTEAFF.

The genes are TRBV4-1 and TRBJ2-3, with 8 bases aligning to TRBD2. This CDR3 is built from 15 residues. In germline, CDR1 is MGHRA, CDR2 YSYEKL. J lost 4 bases, V lost 6 bases, and 9 bases had no gene match. The CDR3 sequence: CASSLSGGRADTQYF. In DNA, the CDR3 is TGCGCCAGCAGTCTAAGCGGGGGTCGAGCAGATACGCAGTATTTT.

This rearrangement joins TRBV6-5 to TRBJ2-3; the D gene could be TRBD1 or TRBD2 (5 bases each). Trimming took off 2 bases at V and 4 bases at J, with 13 bases between the two ends. Looked up from germline, CDR1 is MNHEY and CDR2 is SVGAGI. The CDR3 length is 15 residues. The CDR3 nucleotides read TGTGCCAGCAGTTACAGGGGACCTGGTCCAGATACGCAGTATTTT. This translates into CASSYRGPGPDTQYF.

The J gene is TRBJ2-7, the V gene TRBV7-2; D call uncertain. Germline V gene sequence: CDR1 SGHTA, CDR2 FQGNSA. The V end was cut by 5 bases, the J end by 2 bases, with 7 bases between. The CDR3 loop spans 12 amino acids. The CDR3 spells CASSRNPYEQYF. In nucleotides, the CDR3 is TGTGCCAGCAGCCGAAACCCCTACGAGCAGTACTTC.

V is TRBV5-1 and J is TRBJ2-7, with D hard to call. This CDR3 is 13 amino acids long. The germline CDR1 and CDR2 sequences are SGHRS and YFSETQ. V lost 4 bases and J lost 4, with 12 bases in between. CDR3 region: CASSVQDGYEQYF. DNA for the CDR3: TGCGCCAGCAGCGTCCAGGACGGGTACGAGCAGTACTTC.

This chain links TRBV5-1 with TRBJ2-7; weak D call: TRBD2 (5 bases). V gave up 4 bases and J gave up 10 bases, with 12 bases separating them. The CDR3 has 11 amino acids. Germline-derived CDR1 and CDR2 are SGHRS and YFSETQ. The CDR3 loop reads CASSQDGGQYF. The CDR3 DNA reads as TGCGCCAGCAGCCAAGACGGAGGCCAGTACTTC.

The DNA for the CDR3 is TGTGCCAGCAGTTTAAAGGGGGCGCGCGAGCAGTACTTC. Protein: CASSLKGAREQYF. This chain joins TRBV27 and TRBJ2-7; 7 bases fit TRBD1. CDR3 size: 13 residues. Losses at the gene ends were 2 bases for V and 6 bases for J; bases not matched to a gene: 4. Germline CDR1 MNHEY, CDR2 SMNVEV (reference sequence).

The rearrangement joins TRBV7-2 to TRBJ2-7, with D maybe TRBD1 (5 bases). With 10 bases removed from V and 0 bases from J, the gap between germline ends came to 10 bases. Germline loops: CDR1 SGHTA, CDR2 FQGNSA. This CDR3 has 12 residues. The CDR3 region is CATKGVSYEQYF. CDR3 DNA: TGTGCCACCAAAGGGGTCTCCTACGAGCAGTACTTC. The full variable domain, rest sourced from reference TRBV7-2 and TRBJ2-7, is GAGVSQSPSNKVTEKGKDVELRCDPISGHTALYWYRQSLGQGLEFLIYFQGNSAPDKSGLPSDRFSAERTGGSVSTLTIQRTQQEDSAVYLCATKGVSYEQYFGPGTRLTVT.

This clone appeared a few times. The chain employs TRBV28 and TRBJ1-4; TRBD1 agrees at 8 bases. This CDR3 contains 14 residues. Germline CDR1 is MDHEN and CDR2 is SYDVKM. V shed 6 bases, J shed 4 bases, and the junction held 4 bases outside the gene matches. CDR3: CASSLTGGNEKLFF. CDR3 nucleotides: TGTGCCAGCAGCCTAACAGGGGGTAATGAAAAACTGTTTTTT. The full variable domain, rest sourced from reference TRBV28 and TRBJ1-4, is DVKVTQSSRYLVKRTGEKVFLECVQDMDHENMFWYRQDPGLGLRLIYFSYDVKMKEKGDIPEGYSVSREKKERFSLILESASTNQTSMYLCASSLTGGNEKLFFGSGTQLSVL.

This clone was observed a handful of times. V usage is TRBV5-1 and J usage is TRBJ2-3; 8 nucleotides align to TRBD1. The CDR3 is 14 residues long. The germline V gene has CDR1 SGHRS and CDR2 YFSETQ. Germline trimming cut 4 bases from V and 6 bases from J; bases unmatched to any gene: 7. The CDR3 DNA reads TGCGCCAGCAGCCGGACAGGGTCGGGGGATACGCAGTATTTT. Encoded protein: CASSRTGSGDTQYF.

V gene TRBV18 combines with J gene TRBJ1-2; D remains unclear. V was pared by 3 bases and J by 13 bases, with 12 bases between. CDR3 size: 11 residues. CDR1 and CDR2 (germline): KGHSH, LQKENI. CDR3 in amino acids: CASSPWPASTF. CDR3 DNA: TGTGCCAGCTCACCGTGGCCAGCAAGCACCTTC.

This clone was counted between two and nine times. The chain couples TRBV7-8 to TRBJ1-2; the D gene is possibly TRBD1 (5 bases). This CDR3 has 17 amino acids. Germline loops: CDR1 SGHVS, CDR2 FQNEAQ. Deletions cut 5 bases from V and 4 bases from J, with 23 bases between. CDR3: CASSPIRGRGPSYGYTF. The CDR3 nucleotides read TGTGCCAGCAGCCCAATAAGGGGCCGGGGCCCCAGCTATGGCTACACCTTC.

This clone was seen more than once but under ten times. J is TRBJ2-5 and V is TRBV20-1, with no clear D. CDR1 is DFQATT and CDR2 is SNEGSKA in the germline V gene (reference sequence). The length of the CDR3 is 11 residues. Trimming left V 6 bases short and J 5 bases short, with 10 bases between. CDR3 nucleotides: TGCAGTGCAAATCTCAGGGAGACCCAGTACTTC. It specifies CSANLRETQYF.

The J gene is TRBJ2-7, the V gene TRBV6-5; 7 bases map to TRBD2. The ends lost 0 bases at V and 6 bases at J; junction bases unmatched: 11. The CDR3 has 16 amino acids. The V gene's germline CDR1 is MNHEY and CDR2 SVGAGI. Here the CDR3 DNA reads TGTGCCAGCAGTTACTCGATTAAGGCGACGGGGGGCGAGCAGTACTTC. It is translated as CASSYSIKATGGEQYF.

The chain employs TRBV2 and TRBJ2-2; D remains unclear. With 7 bases removed from V and 1 base from J, the gap between germline ends came to 10 bases. The CDR3 has 14 amino acids. Germline assignment: CDR1 SNHLY and CDR2 FYNNEI. The CDR3 protein is CASTIGLNTGELFF. The CDR3 DNA reads TGTGCCAGCACGATAGGGCTGAACACCGGGGAGCTGTTTTTT.

The rearrangement links TRBV2 to TRBJ1-2, with 9 nucleotides matching TRBD1. Per germline, CDR1 SNHLY and CDR2 FYNNEI. This CDR3 region has 14 residues. Trimming at V came to 5 bases and at J to 4 bases, leaving 5 bases not matched to a gene. The CDR3 sequence: CASSPGQGFYGYTF. The CDR3 coding sequence is TGTGCCAGCAGTCCGGGACAGGGTTTCTATGGCTACACCTTC.

This sequence joins TRBV25-1 and TRBJ1-1; 8 bases are a match to TRBD1. J was trimmed by 0 bases and V by 0 bases; bases with no gene match: 3. This CDR3 contains 16 residues. Germline CDR1 reads MGHDK; CDR2 reads SYGVNS. CDR3 sequence reads: CASSEYEDRVNTEAFF. The CDR3 nucleotides read TGTGCCAGCAGTGAATATGAGGACAGGGTGAACACTGAAGCTTTCTTT.

This clone has just one count. The gene calls are TRBV15 and TRBJ2-4; D might be TRBD1 (6 bases). V dropped 5 bases and J dropped 7 bases, with 21 bases sitting between them. From germline, CDR1 is LNHNV and CDR2 YYDKDF (reference sequence). This CDR3 spans 16 amino acids. The CDR3 nucleotides read TGTGCCACCAGCTCGGGAAAGGGCAGGGGTGAGAACATTCAGTACTTC. Residues: CATSSGKGRGENIQYF.

This clone was counted a single time. V is TRBV5-1 and J is TRBJ1-1; TRBD1 aligns across 8 bases. Germline-derived CDR1 and CDR2 are SGHRS and YFSETQ. V trimming: 4 bases; J trimming: 1 base; junction bases outside the gene matches: 6. The CDR3 is made up of 15 amino acids. The CDR3 loop is CASSGQGAWNTEAFF. The CDR3 DNA reads as TGCGCCAGCAGCGGCCAGGGGGCCTGGAACACTGAAGCTTTCTTT.

Regarding this clone: Sequence at one end of the junction differs from germline and may be a read error. The chain recombines TRBV30 with TRBJ2-1; D gene uncertain. The CDR3 loop spans 11 amino acids. CDR1 and CDR2 (germline): GTSNPN, SVGIG (reference sequence). The CDR3 DNA sequence: TGTGCCTGGAGTGTCTACCATGAGCAGTTCTTC. Its protein product is CAWSVYHEQFF.